This T cell receptor beta chain was sequenced in a study of siplizumab effects on memory and regulatory T cells (dated by TCRdb to about 2019). Context from the whole study: The effect of the anti-CD2 antibody siplizumab on alloreactive T-cell subsets was examined in allogeneic mixed lymphocyte reactions constructed from human PBMCs.

Receptors were amplified or captured by the immunoSEQ multiplex PCR assay. Some 100,000 TCR templates per sample were assayed by the deep sequencing platform. Genomic DNA extracted from sorted T cells was the material used for TCRbeta CDR3 sequencing. The paper's data handling went like this. The R programming language was used for clonal analysis of TCRbeta CDR3 data. Comparing unstimulated samples against CFSE-low samples taken after the reaction was how alloreactive CD4+ and CD8+ clones were defined. Regulatory or non-regulatory origin was assigned to alloreactive CD4+ clones by matching of sequences to sorted unstimulated Treg and non-Treg repertoires. The immuneACCESS repertoire file appears here via TCRdb, limited to in-frame rearrangements. These files lack a portion of the clones; in checked studies, under half of the deficit traces to unresolved V genes, and the cause of the others is not known. V and J calls and clone size come straight from that table; D and trimming were deduced from the DNA. The sample records tens of thousands of clones, roughly 97% of which are singletons. The ten largest make up roughly 0.033% of the sample.

In three donor pairs, further sequencing was done on unstimulated CD8+ naive, CD4+ memory, CD8+ TEMRA, CD4+ naive and CD8+ effector memory subsets. Sorted unstimulated T cells, along with proliferating T cells recovered from mixed lymphocyte reactions, underwent TCRbeta CDR3 sequencing. Fresh whole blood from roughly nine HLA-typed healthy donors was used as the source from which PBMCs were isolated. As concerns this clone: What this receptor recognizes is not known. One base away there is no much larger clone; base qualities are not given.

The investigation overall reported the following: Whether proliferating Tregs from siplizumab cultures were suppressive was not functionally confirmed. Siplizumab significantly reduced the cumulative frequency of alloreactive sequences traceable to unstimulated CD4+ memory T cells. Unstimulated naive T cells appeared to be more diverse than memory T cells, and naive cells seemed to make a substantial contribution to the alloresponse. A naive or memory phenotype could not be assigned to roughly 75-95% of proliferating CD4+ or CD8+ clones. In reactions with siplizumab, an average of about 62% of mappable alloreactive CD4+ clones were Treg-derived, compared with roughly 27% in control reactions. Because sequences at frequencies below about 10^-5 were poorly captured, only a minor fraction of alloreactive clones could be mapped back to unstimulated subsets.

The sequence was collected from a human donor in good health. Input material: naive CD4+ T cells sorted from blood. The sample's cell subset or site label is to be understood as: unstimulated naive T cells.

For the CDR3, the sequence is CASSIRSSGNTIYF. The DNA sequence is TGTGCCAGTAGTATCAGAAGCTCTGGAAACACCATATATTTT. The chain couples TRBV19 to TRBJ1-3; the D gene cannot be named for sure. From a lookup of the germline V gene (reference sequence), CDR1 and CDR2 are LNHDA and SQIVND. V sheds 3 bases and J sheds 0 bases, leaving 6 bases between their ends. The CDR3 numbers 14 residues from cysteine through phenylalanine. Only the CDR3 DNA stays, 42 bases, in frame from base 1.